The source of this T cell receptor beta chain is a study of T cells in Graves' hyperthyroidism and ophthalmopathy. Study information: Before any treatment, at initial diagnosis, peripheral blood was collected.

Amplification yielded TCR beta CDR3 regions, with RNA transcripts as the source. HTBI primers were used for first-round RT-PCR of the TCR CDR3. TCRdb reprocessed the multiplex PCR reads via MiXCR and lists one record per CDR3 protein. The data contain fewer than 600,000 distinct CDR3 sequences, 14% of them singletons. Germline loops: CDR1 MNHNS, CDR2 SASEGT. The CDR3 is 16 residues long. V shed 6 bases and J 0 bases; nucleotides not matched to a gene: 5. Reasons for excluding patients were uncontrolled infection, other autoimmune disease, pregnancy or lactation. This sequence was found in a middle-aged woman with Graves' hyperthyroidism. The chain employs TRBV6-1 and TRBJ2-6; 7 positions match TRBD2. What was sequenced was blood. The CDR3 reads CASSWGGISGANVLTF. CDR3 sequence (DNA): TGTGCCAGCAGCTGGGGGGGGATCTCTGGGGCCAACGTCCTGACTTTC.